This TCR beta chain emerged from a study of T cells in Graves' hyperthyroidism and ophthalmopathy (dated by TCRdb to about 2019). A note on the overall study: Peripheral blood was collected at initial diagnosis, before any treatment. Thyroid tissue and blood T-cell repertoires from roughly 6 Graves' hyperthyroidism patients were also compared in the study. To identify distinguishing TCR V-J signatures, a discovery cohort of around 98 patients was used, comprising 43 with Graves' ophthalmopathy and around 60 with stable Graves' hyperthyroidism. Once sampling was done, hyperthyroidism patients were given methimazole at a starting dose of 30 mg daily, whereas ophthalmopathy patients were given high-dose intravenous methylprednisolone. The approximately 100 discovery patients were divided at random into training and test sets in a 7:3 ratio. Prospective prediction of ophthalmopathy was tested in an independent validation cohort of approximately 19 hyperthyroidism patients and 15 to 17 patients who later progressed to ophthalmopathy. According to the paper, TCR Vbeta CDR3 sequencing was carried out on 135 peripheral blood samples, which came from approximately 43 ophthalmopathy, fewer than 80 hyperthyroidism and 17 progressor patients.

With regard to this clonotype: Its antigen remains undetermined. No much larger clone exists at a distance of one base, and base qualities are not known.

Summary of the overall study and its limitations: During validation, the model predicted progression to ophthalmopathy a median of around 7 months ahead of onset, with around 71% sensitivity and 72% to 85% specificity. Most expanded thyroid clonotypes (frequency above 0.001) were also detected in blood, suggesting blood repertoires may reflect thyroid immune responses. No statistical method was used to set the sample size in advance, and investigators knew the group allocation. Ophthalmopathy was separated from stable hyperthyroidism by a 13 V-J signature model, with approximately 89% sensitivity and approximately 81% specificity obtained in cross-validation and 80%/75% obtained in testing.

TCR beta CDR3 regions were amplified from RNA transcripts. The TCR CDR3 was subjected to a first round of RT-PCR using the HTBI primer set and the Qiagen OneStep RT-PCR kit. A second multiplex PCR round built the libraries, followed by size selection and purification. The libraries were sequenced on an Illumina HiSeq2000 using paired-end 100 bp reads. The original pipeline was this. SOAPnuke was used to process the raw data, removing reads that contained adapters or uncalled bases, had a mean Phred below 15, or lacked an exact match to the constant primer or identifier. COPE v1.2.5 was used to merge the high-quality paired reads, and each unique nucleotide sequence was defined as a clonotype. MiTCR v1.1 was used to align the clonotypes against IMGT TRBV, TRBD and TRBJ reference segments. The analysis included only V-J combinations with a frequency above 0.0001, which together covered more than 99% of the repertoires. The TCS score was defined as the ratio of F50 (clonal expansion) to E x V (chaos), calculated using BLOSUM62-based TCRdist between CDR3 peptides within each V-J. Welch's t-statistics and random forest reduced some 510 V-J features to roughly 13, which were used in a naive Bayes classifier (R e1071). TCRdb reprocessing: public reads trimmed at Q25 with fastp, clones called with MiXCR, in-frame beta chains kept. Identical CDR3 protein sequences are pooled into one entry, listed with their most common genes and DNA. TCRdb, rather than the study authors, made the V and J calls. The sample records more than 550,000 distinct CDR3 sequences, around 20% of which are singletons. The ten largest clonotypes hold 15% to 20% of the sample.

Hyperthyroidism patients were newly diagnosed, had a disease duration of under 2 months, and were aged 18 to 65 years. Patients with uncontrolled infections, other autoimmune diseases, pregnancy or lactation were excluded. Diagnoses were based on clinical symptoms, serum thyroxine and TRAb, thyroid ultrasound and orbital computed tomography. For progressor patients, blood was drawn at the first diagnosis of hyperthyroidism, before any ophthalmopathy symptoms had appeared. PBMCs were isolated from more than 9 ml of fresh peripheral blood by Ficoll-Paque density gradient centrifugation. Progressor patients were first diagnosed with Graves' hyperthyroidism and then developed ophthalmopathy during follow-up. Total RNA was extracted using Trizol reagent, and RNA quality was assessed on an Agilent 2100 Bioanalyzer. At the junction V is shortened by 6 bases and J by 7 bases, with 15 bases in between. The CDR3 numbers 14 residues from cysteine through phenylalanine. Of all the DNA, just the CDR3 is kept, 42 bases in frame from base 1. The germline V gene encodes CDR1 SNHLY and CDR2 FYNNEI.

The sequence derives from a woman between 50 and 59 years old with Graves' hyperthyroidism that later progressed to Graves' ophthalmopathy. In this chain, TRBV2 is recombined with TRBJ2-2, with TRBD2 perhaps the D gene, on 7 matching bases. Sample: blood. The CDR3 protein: CASRRRGPVGELFF. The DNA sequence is TGTGCCAGCAGAAGGCGGGGGCCGGTCGGGGAGCTGTTTTTT. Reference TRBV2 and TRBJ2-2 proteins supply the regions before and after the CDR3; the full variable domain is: EPEVTQTPSHQVTQMGQEVILRCVPISNHLYFYWYRQILGQKVEFLVSFYNNEISEKSEIFDDQFSVERPDGSNFTLKIRSTKLEDSAMYFCASRRRGPVGELFFGEGSRLTVL.